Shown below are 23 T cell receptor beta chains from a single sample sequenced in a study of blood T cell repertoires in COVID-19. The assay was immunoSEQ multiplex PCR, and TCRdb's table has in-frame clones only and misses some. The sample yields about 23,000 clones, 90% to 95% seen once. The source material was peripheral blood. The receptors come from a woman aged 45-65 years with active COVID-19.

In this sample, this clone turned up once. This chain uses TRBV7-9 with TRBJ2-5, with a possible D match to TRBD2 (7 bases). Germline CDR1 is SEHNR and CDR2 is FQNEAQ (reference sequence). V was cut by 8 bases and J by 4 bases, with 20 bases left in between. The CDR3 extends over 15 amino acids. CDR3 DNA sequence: TGTGCCAGCTCCTTTCCTCCGGGGGGCGTAGAGACCCAGTACTTC. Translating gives CASSFPPGGVETQYF.

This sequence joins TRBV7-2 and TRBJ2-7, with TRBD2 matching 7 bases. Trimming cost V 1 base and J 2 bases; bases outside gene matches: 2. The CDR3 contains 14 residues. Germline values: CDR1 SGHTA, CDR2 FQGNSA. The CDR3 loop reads CASSLVGGAYEQYV. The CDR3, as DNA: TGTGCCAGCAGCTTAGTGGGGGGGGCCTACGAGCAGTACGTC.

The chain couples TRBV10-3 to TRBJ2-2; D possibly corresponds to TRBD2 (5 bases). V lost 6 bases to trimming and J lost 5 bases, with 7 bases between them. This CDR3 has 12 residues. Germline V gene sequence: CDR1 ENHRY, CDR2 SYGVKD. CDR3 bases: TGTGCCATCAGCCGCGGGACCGGGGAGCTGTTTTTT. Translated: CAISRGTGELFF.

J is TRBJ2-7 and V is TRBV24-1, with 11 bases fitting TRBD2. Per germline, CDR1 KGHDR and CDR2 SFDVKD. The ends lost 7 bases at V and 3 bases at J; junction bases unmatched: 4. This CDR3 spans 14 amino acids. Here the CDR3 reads CATRVTSGNYEQYF. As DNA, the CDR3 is TGTGCCACCAGAGTGACTAGCGGGAACTACGAGCAGTACTTC.

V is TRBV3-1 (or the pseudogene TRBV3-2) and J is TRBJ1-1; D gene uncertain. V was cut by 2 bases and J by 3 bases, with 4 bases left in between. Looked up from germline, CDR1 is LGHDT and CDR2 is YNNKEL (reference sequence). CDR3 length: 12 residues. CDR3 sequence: CASSQLDTEAFF. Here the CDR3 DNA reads TGTGCCAGCAGCCAATTAGACACTGAAGCTTTCTTT.

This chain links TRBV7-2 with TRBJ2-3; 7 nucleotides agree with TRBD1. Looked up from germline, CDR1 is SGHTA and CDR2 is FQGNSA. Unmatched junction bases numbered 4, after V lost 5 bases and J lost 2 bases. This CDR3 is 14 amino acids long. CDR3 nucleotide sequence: TGTGCCAGCAGCCAGACAGGGACCACAGATACGCAGTATTTT. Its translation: CASSQTGTTDTQYF. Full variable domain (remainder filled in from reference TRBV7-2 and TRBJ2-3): GAGVSQSPSNKVTEKGKDVELRCDPISGHTALYWYRQSLGQGLEFLIYFQGNSAPDKSGLPSDRFSAERTGGSVSTLTIQRTQQEDSAVYLCASSQTGTTDTQYFGPGTRLTVL.

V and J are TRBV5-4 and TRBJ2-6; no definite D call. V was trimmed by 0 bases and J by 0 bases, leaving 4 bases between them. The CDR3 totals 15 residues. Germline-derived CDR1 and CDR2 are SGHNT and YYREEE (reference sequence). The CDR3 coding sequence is TGTGCCAGCAGCTTGGACTCCTCTGGGGCCAACGTCCTGACTTTC. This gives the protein CASSLDSSGANVLTF.

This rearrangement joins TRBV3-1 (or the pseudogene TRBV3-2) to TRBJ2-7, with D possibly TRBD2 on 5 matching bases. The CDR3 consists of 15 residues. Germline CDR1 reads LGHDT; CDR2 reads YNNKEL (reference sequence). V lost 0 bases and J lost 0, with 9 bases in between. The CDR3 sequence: CASSQDPRGSYEQYF. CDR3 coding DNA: TGTGCCAGCAGCCAAGATCCCCGGGGCTCCTACGAGCAGTACTTC.

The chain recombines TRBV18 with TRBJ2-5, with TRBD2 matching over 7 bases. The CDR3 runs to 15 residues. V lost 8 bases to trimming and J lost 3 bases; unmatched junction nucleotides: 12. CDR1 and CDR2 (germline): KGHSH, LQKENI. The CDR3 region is CASTLAGDSKETQYF. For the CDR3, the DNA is TGTGCCAGCACCCTCGCGGGAGATTCGAAAGAGACCCAGTACTTC.

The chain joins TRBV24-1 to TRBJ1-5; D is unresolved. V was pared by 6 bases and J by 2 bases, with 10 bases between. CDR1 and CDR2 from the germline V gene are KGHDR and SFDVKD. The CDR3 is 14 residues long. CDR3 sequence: CATSPSEGNQPQHF. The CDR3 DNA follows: TGTGCCACCAGTCCGTCAGAGGGCAATCAGCCCCAGCATTTT.

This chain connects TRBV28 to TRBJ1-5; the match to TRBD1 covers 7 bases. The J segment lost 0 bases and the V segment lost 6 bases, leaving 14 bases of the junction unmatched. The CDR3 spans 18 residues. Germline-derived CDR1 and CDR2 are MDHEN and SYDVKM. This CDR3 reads CASSPGPNRGYSNQPQHF. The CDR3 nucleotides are TGTGCCAGCAGCCCCGGACCGAACAGGGGCTATAGCAATCAGCCCCAGCATTTT.

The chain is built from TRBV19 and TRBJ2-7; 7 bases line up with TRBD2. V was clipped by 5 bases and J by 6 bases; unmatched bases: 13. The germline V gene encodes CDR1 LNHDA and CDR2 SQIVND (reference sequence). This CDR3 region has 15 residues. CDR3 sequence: CASSPGGLSPAEQYF. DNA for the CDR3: TGTGCCAGTAGTCCGGGAGGCCTATCCCCCGCCGAGCAGTACTTC.

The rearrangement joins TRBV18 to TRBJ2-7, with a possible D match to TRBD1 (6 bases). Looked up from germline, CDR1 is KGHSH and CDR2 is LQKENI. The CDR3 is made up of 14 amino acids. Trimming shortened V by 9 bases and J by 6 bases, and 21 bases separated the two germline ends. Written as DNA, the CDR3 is TGTGCCAGTTCGACGACGGCAGGGGAGACCGAGCAGTACGTC. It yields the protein CASSTTAGETEQYV.

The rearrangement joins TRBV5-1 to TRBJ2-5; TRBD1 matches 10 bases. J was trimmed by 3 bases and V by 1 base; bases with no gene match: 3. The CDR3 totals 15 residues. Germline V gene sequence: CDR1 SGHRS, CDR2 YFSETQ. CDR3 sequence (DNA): TGCGCCAGCAGCTTGAGAGGGACAGGGGAAGAGACCCAGTACTTC. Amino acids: CASSLRGTGEETQYF.

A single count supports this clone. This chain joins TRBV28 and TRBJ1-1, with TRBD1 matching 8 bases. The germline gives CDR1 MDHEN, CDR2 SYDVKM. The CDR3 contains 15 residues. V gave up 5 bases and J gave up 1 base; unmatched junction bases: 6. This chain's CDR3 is CASSPQGAGNTEAFF. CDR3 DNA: TGTGCCAGCAGTCCTCAGGGGGCAGGGAACACTGAAGCTTTCTTT.

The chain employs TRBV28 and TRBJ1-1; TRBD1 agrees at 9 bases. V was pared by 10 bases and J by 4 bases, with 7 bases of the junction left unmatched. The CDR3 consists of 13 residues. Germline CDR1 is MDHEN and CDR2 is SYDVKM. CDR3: CAILTQGATEAFF. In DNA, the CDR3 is TGTGCCATCCTCACACAGGGGGCCACTGAAGCTTTCTTT.

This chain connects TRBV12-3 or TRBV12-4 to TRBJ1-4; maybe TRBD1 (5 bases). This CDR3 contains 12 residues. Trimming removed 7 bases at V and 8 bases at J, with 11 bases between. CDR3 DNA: TGTGCCAGCACGAGGGAGGGGGAAAAACTGTTTTTT. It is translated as CASTREGEKLFF.

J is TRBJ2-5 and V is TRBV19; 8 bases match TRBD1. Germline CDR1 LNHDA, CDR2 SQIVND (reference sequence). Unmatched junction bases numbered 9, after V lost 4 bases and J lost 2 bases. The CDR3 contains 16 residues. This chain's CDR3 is CASSRDGQGGQETQYF. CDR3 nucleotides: TGTGCCAGTAGTAGGGACGGACAGGGAGGACAAGAGACCCAGTACTTC.

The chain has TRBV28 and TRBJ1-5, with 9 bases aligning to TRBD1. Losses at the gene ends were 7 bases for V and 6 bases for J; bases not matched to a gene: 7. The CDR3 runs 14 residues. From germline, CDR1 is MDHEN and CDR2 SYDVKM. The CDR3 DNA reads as TGTGCCAGCACTGGACAGGGGTTGGGTCAGCCCCAGCATTTT. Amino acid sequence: CASTGQGLGQPQHF.

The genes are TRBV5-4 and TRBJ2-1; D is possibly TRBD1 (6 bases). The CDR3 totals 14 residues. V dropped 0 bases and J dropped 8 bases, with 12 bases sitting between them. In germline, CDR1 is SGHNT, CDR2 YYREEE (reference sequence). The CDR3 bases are TGTGCCAGCAGCTTGGTGGTGGGGGCCGATGAGCAGTTCTTC. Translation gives CASSLVVGADEQFF.

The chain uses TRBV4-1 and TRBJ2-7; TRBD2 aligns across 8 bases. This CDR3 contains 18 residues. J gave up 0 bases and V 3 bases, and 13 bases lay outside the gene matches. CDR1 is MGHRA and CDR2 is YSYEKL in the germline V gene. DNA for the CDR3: TGCGCCAGCAGCCACCCCCCCGGGGGGGGTCGTGCCTCCTACGAGCAGTACTTC. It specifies CASSHPPGGGRASYEQYF.

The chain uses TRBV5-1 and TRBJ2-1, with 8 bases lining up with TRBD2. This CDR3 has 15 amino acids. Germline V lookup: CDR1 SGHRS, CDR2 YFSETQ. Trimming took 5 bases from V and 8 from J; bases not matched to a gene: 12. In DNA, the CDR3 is TGCGCCAGCAGGGAGTCAGTGGCGGGGGGCGATGAGCAGTTCTTC. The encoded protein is CASRESVAGGDEQFF.

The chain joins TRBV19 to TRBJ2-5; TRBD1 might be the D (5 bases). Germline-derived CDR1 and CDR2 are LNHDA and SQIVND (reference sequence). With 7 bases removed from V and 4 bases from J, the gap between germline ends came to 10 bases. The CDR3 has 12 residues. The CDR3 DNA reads TGTGCCAGTAACGACACAGGAGAGACCCAGTACTTC. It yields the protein CASNDTGETQYF.